This T cell receptor beta chain emerged from a study of cytotoxic CD8 clonotypes in ibrutinib-treated CLL (TCRdb year 2021). Background on the whole study: The cohort had 11 relapsed/refractory and about 15 treatment-naive patients; roughly 18 were IGHV unmutated. Longitudinal samples were available for about 30% of the roughly 86 trial participants. Responses were partial in 25 or so patients and complete in 2; after median about 70 months follow-up, roughly 14 stayed in remission and approximately twelve progressed. All remission and progressive disease samples were collected while patients were still receiving ibrutinib. Response samples were taken after a median of about a year on treatment, ranging from about 6 to 40 months. On average, each sample had about 250,000 productive templates and 100,000 or so productive rearrangements. Cryopreserved peripheral blood mononuclear cells were obtained before treatment, at response, and at either sustained remission or disease progression. Overall results and qualifications from the work: At ibrutinib response clonality went up, during sustained remission it held steady, and at progression it dropped back toward baseline. Sustained-remission and progressing patients did not have matched sampling times, and lymph node repertoires were not examined. Baseline clonality exceeded that of age-matched healthy donors and correlated strongly with circulating CD8+ T-cell counts. Public clonotypes were rare and either contracted or stayed stable during treatment, and the rise in clonality at ibrutinib response reflected the expansion of private clonotypes.

On this clone: Its recognized antigen is unknown. Base qualities are missing; no much larger clone stands one base away.

The time point tag for this specimen amounts to: roughly 23 months on ibrutinib. For TCR beta library preparation, approximately 2.2 micrograms of genomic DNA were isolated from cryopreserved PBMCs. Longitudinal blood samples from CLL patients on ibrutinib monotherapy were analyzed using high-throughput TCR beta sequencing. The patients took part in an open-label, single-center phase 2 trial of ibrutinib monotherapy. The goal of deep resolution MiSeq sequencing was a depth between 1 in 1 million and 1 in 200,000 T cells, and coverage averaged 10x per clonotype. TCR beta libraries were generated with the immunoSEQ hsTCRB Kit. On the authors' methods: ImmunoSEQ Data Assistant and ImmunoSEQ Analyzer were used for data analysis, and V, D and J genes were assigned according to IMGT definitions. Clonality, which ranges from 0 to 1, was calculated by subtracting the normalized Shannon entropy of productive rearrangement frequencies from one. Public clonotype analysis was restricted to overrepresented clonotypes comprising at least 0.05% of each patient's repertoire. Thirteen repertoires from age-matched healthy donors, obtained from immuneACCESS, served as clonality controls. TCRdb holds this immuneACCESS table with in-frame rearrangements only. Some clones are missing; in checked studies, unresolved V genes explain under half, and the rest has no known cause. V, J and clone size derive from that table, while D and trimming were established from the DNA sequence. This sample is represented by hundreds of thousands of clones; roughly 70% of them were singletons. The ten largest clones capture 15% of the sample.

The sequencing here drew on PBMCs, taken after 24 months of ibrutinib treatment. This sequence originates from a human donor with chronic lymphocytic leukemia.

CDR3 protein: CASSIGQGNTDTQYF. The DNA is TGTGCCAGCAGTATCGGACAGGGGAACACAGATACGCAGTATTTT. The chain couples TRBV28 to TRBJ2-3; TRBD1 aligns with 9 central bases. Via the germline V gene, CDR1 is MDHEN and CDR2 SYDVKM. The CDR3 runs 15 amino acids, cysteine and phenylalanine included. Only the CDR3 portion is preserved as DNA: 45 bases, with reading frame beginning at the first base. V lost 5 bases and J lost 2 bases, and the count of bases not matched to a germline gene is 5.